Sequencing of this TCR beta chain was carried out in a study of T cell repertoires in cytomegalovirus infection. Study in general: Public TCR beta signature analysis indicated the presence of both CMV infection and matching HLA type.

About this clonotype: The antigen remains undetermined.

Each CDR3 protein gets one entry after TCRdb re-called the reads with MiXCR. The sample lists around 750,000 distinct CDR3 sequences, around a third occurring once. This CDR3 is built from 16 residues. Germline lookup yields CDR1 ENHRY and CDR2 SYGVKD. V lost 6 bases to trimming and J lost 1 base, with 18 bases between them. The specimen comprised cultured CD8+ T cells from PBMCs, sampled from culture after CMV antigen stimulation. The chain uses TRBV10-3 and TRBJ1-1, with D tentatively TRBD1 (6 bases). The clonotype comes from a human donor in good health (CMV status not recorded). Some clones in this sample may be carry-over from other donors' samples. CDR3 nucleotide sequence: TGTGCCATCAGAGCCTCCGGGACACCAAAGAACACTGAAGCTTTCTTT. It translates to CAIRASGTPKNTEAFF.